Below are 29 T cell receptor beta chains sequenced from a single sample in a study of TIL therapy for anti-PD-1-resistant metastatic lung cancer. Sequencing used immunoSEQ v3. Assay used: immunoSEQ multiplex PCR; TCRdb lists only in-frame clones, some missing. The sample contains some 45,000 clones, 80% to 90% of which appear only once. Specified time point: pre-treatment sample, taken before nivolumab and TIL therapy. The sequences come from blood, collected at baseline. All receptors derive from a person aged 25-85 years with non-small cell lung cancer.

V gene TRBV29-1 combines with J gene TRBJ2-1; 7 bases match TRBD2. Germline-derived CDR1 and CDR2 are SQVTM and ANQGSEA. This CDR3 spans 15 amino acids. The V and J ends lost 8 bases and 0 bases, in that order; junction bases with no gene match: 10. CDR3 in amino acids: CSWRGGRGSYNEQFF. CDR3 DNA: TGCAGCTGGAGGGGCGGGAGAGGCTCCTACAATGAGCAGTTCTTC.

This clone was detected only once. V gene TRBV28 combines with J gene TRBJ2-5; D is perhaps TRBD2 (6 bases). V was shortened by 7 bases and J by 2 bases, with 14 bases between the two germline ends. Germline V gene data show CDR1 as MDHEN and CDR2 as SYDVKM. The CDR3 sequence is 14 residues long. CDR3 sequence: CASIKAGQQETQYF. The CDR3 nucleotides read TGTGCCAGCATCAAAGCGGGTCAACAAGAGACCCAGTACTTC.

The chain carries TRBV7-2 and TRBJ2-1; D call uncertain. V was pared by 4 bases and J by 8 bases, with 9 bases between. The CDR3 has 12 amino acids. Germline CDR1 reads SGHTA; CDR2 reads FQGNSA. The CDR3: CASSSLWDEQFF. CDR3 DNA sequence: TGTGCCAGCAGCTCCCTGTGGGATGAGCAGTTCTTC.

This clone occurred once. The chain joins TRBV6-5 to TRBJ1-2, with D maybe TRBD1 (5 bases). There are 13 residues in the CDR3. The germline V and J ends were trimmed by 5 bases and 2 bases, with 9 bases remaining between them. Germline V lookup: CDR1 MNHEY, CDR2 SVGAGI. The CDR3 region is CASSPDRNYGYTF. The CDR3 DNA sequence: TGTGCCAGCAGTCCAGACAGAAACTATGGCTACACCTTC.

V and J are TRBV4-3 and TRBJ1-2; D gene ambiguous. V lost 5 bases and J 4 bases, leaving 11 bases between the germline ends. CDR1 is LGHNA and CDR2 is YSLEER in the germline V gene. The CDR3 totals 13 residues. The CDR3 here is CASSDRAAYGYTF. DNA of the CDR3: TGCGCCAGCAGCGACCGGGCCGCCTATGGCTACACCTTC.

J is TRBJ1-1 and V is TRBV11-3, with D maybe TRBD1 (5 bases). This CDR3 comprises 13 residues. Germline V lookup: CDR1 SGHNT, CDR2 YENEEA. Trimming shortened V by 5 bases and J by 8 bases, and 15 bases separated the two germline ends. The CDR3 bases are TGTGCCAGCAGCAGACGGAGGGACGGCGAAGCTTTCTTT. The encoded protein is CASSRRRDGEAFF.

This chain links TRBV28 with TRBJ2-2; D gene unclear. V was cut by 7 bases and J by 11 bases, with 20 bases left in between. CDR3 size: 14 residues. Germline V gene sequence: CDR1 MDHEN, CDR2 SYDVKM. CDR3: CASTQTLGARELFF. CDR3 DNA sequence: TGTGCCAGCACCCAAACCCTCGGTGCGCGTGAGCTGTTTTTT.

In this sample, this clone turned up once. This chain connects TRBV5-8 to TRBJ1-1; D not certain. The length of the CDR3 is 13 residues. Looked up from germline, CDR1 is SGHTS and CDR2 is YDEGEE. V lost 2 bases, J lost 1 base, and 6 bases lay in between. The CDR3 nucleotides are TGTGCCAGCAGCTTCGGCAGGAACACTGAAGCTTTCTTT. Its translation is CASSFGRNTEAFF. The full variable domain, its missing parts supplied by reference TRBV5-8 and TRBJ1-1, is EAGVTQSPTHLIKTRGQQATLRCSPISGHTSVYWYQQALGLGLQFLLWYDEGEERNRGNFPPRFSGRQFPNYSSELNVNALELEDSALYLCASSFGRNTEAFFGQGTRLTVV.

The chain carries TRBV19 and TRBJ2-5; 8 bases are a match to TRBD2. The V gene end was trimmed by 1 base and the J gene end by 4 bases; junction bases not matched to a gene: 8. CDR1 is LNHDA, CDR2 SQIVND, per germline (reference sequence). The CDR3 runs 16 residues. The CDR3 DNA reads TGTGCCAGTAGTATAGGATACGGGGGGGCCGGAGAGACCCAGTACTTC. The encoded protein is CASSIGYGGAGETQYF.

The rearrangement links TRBV19 to TRBJ1-2; 9 positions match TRBD1. V lost 3 bases, J lost 3 bases, and 8 bases stayed unmatched. Germline CDR1 is LNHDA and CDR2 is SQIVND (reference sequence). There are 16 residues in the CDR3. The CDR3 region is CASSIPDRGSYYGYTF. For the CDR3, the DNA is TGTGCCAGTAGTATCCCGGACAGGGGCTCATACTATGGCTACACCTTC.

The chain joins TRBV28 to TRBJ1-2; the D gene is possibly TRBD1 (6 bases). This CDR3 region has 16 residues. In germline, CDR1 is MDHEN, CDR2 SYDVKM. The V end lost 7 bases, the J end lost 4 bases, and 22 bases lay between the germline ends. The CDR3 coding sequence is TGTGCCAGCAATTCTGGGGGAGGGGGGCGGACCTATGGCTACACCTTC. This gives the protein CASNSGGGGRTYGYTF.

V usage is TRBV29-1 and J usage is TRBJ1-5; D is possibly TRBD1 (6 bases). The V end was cut by 4 bases, the J end by 5 bases, with 15 bases between. The CDR3 sequence is 14 residues long. CDR1 is SQVTM and CDR2 is ANQGSEA in the germline V gene. CDR3 sequence: CSVVYQGTDQPQHF. CDR3 sequence (DNA): TGCAGCGTTGTGTACCAGGGGACGGATCAGCCCCAGCATTTT. Using reference TRBV29-1 and TRBJ1-5 for the parts outside the CDR3, the full variable domain is SAVISQKPSRDICQRGTSLTIQCQVDSQVTMMFWYRQQPGQSLTLIATANQGSEATYESGFVIDKFPISRPNLTFSTLTVSNMSPEDSSIYLCSVVYQGTDQPQHFGDGTRLSIL.

Of note for this clone: Other DNA sequences from this sample encode an identical CDR3 as well. The chain is built from TRBV18 and TRBJ2-5; D call uncertain. Germline values: CDR1 KGHSH, CDR2 LQKENI. V lost 1 base to trimming and J lost 5 bases, with 5 bases between them. The CDR3 loop spans 12 amino acids. The CDR3, as DNA: TGTGCCAGCTCACCACTGGGGGAGACCCAGTACTTC. This translates into CASSPLGETQYF.

V usage is TRBV7-2 and J usage is TRBJ2-1; TRBD1 is a possible D gene (6 bases). From germline, CDR1 is SGHTA and CDR2 FQGNSA. The CDR3 has 14 amino acids. Trimming shortened V by 5 bases and J by 12 bases, and 20 bases separated the two germline ends. The CDR3 loop reads CASSQLGQGRVQFF. The CDR3 DNA reads as TGTGCCAGCAGCCAACTAGGGCAGGGGCGGGTGCAGTTCTTC. The variable domain in full, completed from reference TRBV7-2 and TRBJ2-1, reads GAGVSQSPSNKVTEKGKDVELRCDPISGHTALYWYRQSLGQGLEFLIYFQGNSAPDKSGLPSDRFSAERTGGSVSTLTIQRTQQEDSAVYLCASSQLGQGRVQFFGPGTRLTVL.

The chain joins TRBV7-2 to TRBJ2-3, with 10 bases identical to TRBD2. The V and J ends lost 2 bases and 2 bases, in that order; junction bases with no gene match: 4. The CDR3 contains 16 residues. Germline values: CDR1 SGHTA, CDR2 FQGNSA. The CDR3 sequence is CASSLLAGGTTDTQYF. The CDR3 nucleotides are TGTGCCAGCAGCTTATTAGCGGGGGGAACCACAGATACGCAGTATTTT.

The chain employs TRBV21-1 and TRBJ2-5; no DNA check was done on the table's D call, TRBD2. TRBV21-1 is classified as a pseudogene. The CDR3 length is 20 residues. Here the CDR3 DNA reads TGTGCCAGCAGCAAAGATGGGCTGAGAAGCGGGAGGGCCTTTTCTGAGACCCAGTACTTC. Its translation is CASSKDGLRSGRAFSETQYF.

The chain carries TRBV6-6 and TRBJ1-5; 7 nucleotides agree with TRBD1. Trimming took 7 bases from V and 0 from J; bases not matched to a gene: 6. Looked up from germline, CDR1 is MNHNY and CDR2 is SVGAGI (reference sequence). The CDR3 is 15 amino acids. The CDR3 DNA follows: TGTGCCAGCAACGGACAGGTGAATAGCAATCAGCCCCAGCATTTT. Translating gives CASNGQVNSNQPQHF.

The rearrangement uses TRBV28 and TRBJ1-1; TRBD1 matches 7 bases. From germline, CDR1 is MDHEN and CDR2 SYDVKM. The CDR3 loop spans 16 amino acids. After removal of 6 bases from V and 0 bases from J, the junction contained 10 bases not matched to a gene. The CDR3 nucleotides read TGTGCCAGCAGGCTTCCCGACAGGGTGATGAACACTGAAGCTTTCTTT. This translates into CASRLPDRVMNTEAFF. The variable domain in full, completed from reference TRBV28 and TRBJ1-1, reads DVKVTQSSRYLVKRTGEKVFLECVQDMDHENMFWYRQDPGLGLRLIYFSYDVKMKEKGDIPEGYSVSREKKERFSLILESASTNQTSMYLCASRLPDRVMNTEAFFGQGTRLTVV.

The rearrangement joins TRBV7-2 to TRBJ1-1; 9 bases match TRBD1. CDR3 size: 14 residues. J was trimmed by 4 bases and V by 3 bases; bases with no gene match: 3. CDR1 is SGHTA and CDR2 is FQGNSA in the germline V gene. The CDR3, as DNA: TGTGCCAGCAGCTTTGGGACAGGGACCACTGAAGCTTTCTTT. The encoded protein is CASSFGTGTTEAFF.

V gene TRBV27 combines with J gene TRBJ1-3; D might be TRBD1 (5 bases). Germline-derived CDR1 and CDR2 are MNHEY and SMNVEV (reference sequence). V lost 4 bases, J lost 2 bases, and 15 bases lay in between. This CDR3 contains 16 residues. CDR3 nucleotide sequence: TGTGCCAGCAGTTCCCTGGGTGGGGGGACTGGAAACACCATATATTTT. It codes for CASSSLGGGTGNTIYF.

V and J are TRBV27 and TRBJ2-2; a weak D match, TRBD1 (5 bases). From germline, CDR1 is MNHEY and CDR2 SMNVEV (reference sequence). Trimming took off 5 bases at V and 6 bases at J, with 13 bases between the two ends. The CDR3 is 14 residues long. The CDR3 nucleotides read TGTGCCAGCAGTCACACCCAGGGTTCCGGGGAGCTGTTTTTT. Protein sequence: CASSHTQGSGELFF.

The rearrangement uses TRBV20-1 and TRBJ2-7, with D hard to call. The germline CDR1 and CDR2 sequences are DFQATT and SNEGSKA (reference sequence). The CDR3 spans 11 residues. V dropped 5 bases and J dropped 4 bases, with 9 bases sitting between them. This chain's CDR3 is CSAEPVYEQYF. CDR3 coding DNA: TGCAGTGCTGAACCGGTTTACGAGCAGTACTTC.

The V and J genes are TRBV6-6 and TRBJ2-3; perhaps TRBD2 as D (6 bases). The germline gives CDR1 MNHNY, CDR2 SVGAGI (reference sequence). The CDR3 spans 13 residues. Trimming took off 5 bases at V and 1 base at J, with 7 bases between the two ends. DNA for the CDR3: TGTGCCAGCAGTCCGGGGGGCACAGATACGCAGTATTTT. It codes for CASSPGGTDTQYF.

This sequence joins TRBV7-2 and TRBJ1-6; perhaps TRBD1 as D (6 bases). This CDR3 has 15 residues. V lost 2 bases and J lost 14, with 19 bases in between. Germline V gene sequence: CDR1 SGHTA, CDR2 FQGNSA. CDR3 in DNA: TGTGCCAGCAGCTTATGGTGGGGGGCCCGGGGAACCCTCCACTTT. This encodes CASSLWWGARGTLHF.

This clone was recorded only once. The chain is built from TRBV3-1 (or the pseudogene TRBV3-2) and TRBJ2-5, with D perhaps given as TRBD1 or TRBD2 (5 bases each). Trimming took off 4 bases at V and 0 bases at J, with 6 bases between the two ends. The germline CDR1 and CDR2 sequences are LGHDT and YNNKEL (reference sequence). This CDR3 comprises 13 residues. Written as DNA, the CDR3 is TGTGCCAGCAGCCGGGACGACCAAGAGACCCAGTACTTC. This translates into CASSRDDQETQYF.

This chain connects TRBV19 to TRBJ2-7, with TRBD1 as a possible D gene (5 bases). V gave up 7 bases and J gave up 3 bases, with 19 bases separating them. The germline gives CDR1 LNHDA, CDR2 SQIVND (reference sequence). CDR3 length equals 15 residues. The CDR3 here is CASNQRKGAGYEQYF. DNA for the CDR3: TGTGCCAGTAATCAGAGGAAAGGGGCAGGCTACGAGCAGTACTTC.

The chain carries TRBV5-1 and TRBJ1-2; 10 bases are shared with TRBD1. This CDR3 spans 14 amino acids. Germline V gene sequence: CDR1 SGHRS, CDR2 YFSETQ. V was pared by 5 bases and J by 7 bases, with 8 bases of the junction left unmatched. The CDR3 region has the DNA TGCGCCAGCAGTTATGAGGGACAGGGGTTTGGCTACACCTTC. It yields the protein CASSYEGQGFGYTF.

The chain combines TRBV11-2 with TRBJ2-4; D is possibly TRBD1 (6 bases). V lost 8 bases to trimming and J lost 0 bases, with 14 bases between them. Germline assignment: CDR1 SGHAT and CDR2 FQNNGV. The CDR3 is made up of 15 amino acids. The CDR3 nucleotides read TGTGCCAGCGTCCCGGACAGCGTAGCCAAAAACATTCAGTACTTC. Translating it yields CASVPDSVAKNIQYF.

To note about this clone: The junction differs from germline at one of its ends, possibly a read error. The rearrangement links TRBV20-1 to TRBJ1-4, with no clear D. The CDR3 has 10 amino acids. Germline V gene data show CDR1 as DFQATT and CDR2 as SNEGSKA (reference sequence). CDR3 sequence reads: CSAGDEKLFF. CDR3 nucleotide sequence: TGCAGTGCTGGAGACGAAAAACTGTTTTTT.